The source of this T cell receptor beta chain is a study of siplizumab effects on memory and regulatory T cells. Assay used: immunoSEQ multiplex PCR; TCRdb lists only in-frame clones, some missing. The sample has over 50,000 clones, around four fifths seen once. There are 12 residues in the CDR3. Germline V gene lookup returns CDR1 GTSNPN and CDR2 SVGIG (reference sequence). After removal of 1 base from V and 6 bases from J, the junction contained 0 bases not matched to a gene. Study-wide results and caveats: Unstimulated subsets contained matches for only a minor fraction of alloreactive clones. Phenotypic classification as naive or memory proved unattainable for roughly 75-96% of proliferating CD4+ or CD8+ clones. Tregs proliferating in siplizumab cultures lacked confirmation of their suppressive function.

This clone has only a few counts. Its cognate antigen is unknown. Sequenced material: memory CD4+ T cells sorted from blood. The V gene is TRBV30, the J gene TRBJ1-1; 9 nucleotides align to TRBD1. This TCR was sampled from a human donor in good health. This CDR3 reads CAWSGQGAEAFF. Here the CDR3 DNA reads TGTGCCTGGAGTGGACAGGGGGCTGAAGCTTTCTTT.